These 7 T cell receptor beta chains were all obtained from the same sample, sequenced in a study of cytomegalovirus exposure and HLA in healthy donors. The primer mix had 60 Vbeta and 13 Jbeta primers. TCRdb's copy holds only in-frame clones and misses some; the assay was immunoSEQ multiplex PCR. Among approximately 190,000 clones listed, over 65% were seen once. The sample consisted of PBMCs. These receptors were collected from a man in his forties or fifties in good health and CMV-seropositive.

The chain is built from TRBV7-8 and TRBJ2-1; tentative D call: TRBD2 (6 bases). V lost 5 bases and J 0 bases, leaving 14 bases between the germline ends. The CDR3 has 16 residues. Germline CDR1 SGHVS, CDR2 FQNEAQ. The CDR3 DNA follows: TGTGCCAGCAGCCGTCGGGACTCCAGCTCCTACAATGAGCAGTTCTTC. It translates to CASSRRDSSSYNEQFF.

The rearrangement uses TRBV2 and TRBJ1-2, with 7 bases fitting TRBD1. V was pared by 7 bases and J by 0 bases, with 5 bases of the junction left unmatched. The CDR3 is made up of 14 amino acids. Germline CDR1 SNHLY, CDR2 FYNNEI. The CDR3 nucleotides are TGTGCCAGCATGGGTCAGGGGGCTAACTATGGCTACACCTTC. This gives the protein CASMGQGANYGYTF.

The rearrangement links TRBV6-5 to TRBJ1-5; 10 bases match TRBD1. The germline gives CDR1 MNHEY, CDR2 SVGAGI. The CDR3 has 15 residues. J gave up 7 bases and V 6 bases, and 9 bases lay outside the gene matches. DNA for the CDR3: TGTGCCAGCAGCGGGACAGGGGCGGGTTGGCAGCCCCAGCATTTT. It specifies CASSGTGAGWQPQHF.

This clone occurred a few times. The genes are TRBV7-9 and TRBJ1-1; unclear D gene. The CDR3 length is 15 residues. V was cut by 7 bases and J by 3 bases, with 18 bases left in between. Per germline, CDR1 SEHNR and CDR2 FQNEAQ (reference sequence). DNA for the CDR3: TGTGCCAGCACCCCCAAGGGCGGGTCCTACACTGAAGCTTTCTTT. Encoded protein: CASTPKGGSYTEAFF. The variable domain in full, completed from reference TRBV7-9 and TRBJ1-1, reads DTGVSQNPRHKITKRGQNVTFRCDPISEHNRLYWYRQTLGQGPEFLTYFQNEAQLEKSRLLSDRFSAERPKGSFSTLEIQRTEQGDSAMYLCASTPKGGSYTEAFFGQGTRLTVV.

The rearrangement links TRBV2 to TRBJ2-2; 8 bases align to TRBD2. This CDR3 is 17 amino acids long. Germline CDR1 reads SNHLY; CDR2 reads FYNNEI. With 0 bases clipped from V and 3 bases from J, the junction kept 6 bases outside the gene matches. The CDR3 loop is CASSEAYGTRHTGELFF. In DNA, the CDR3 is TGTGCCAGCAGTGAAGCGTATGGGACTAGGCACACCGGGGAGCTGTTTTTT.

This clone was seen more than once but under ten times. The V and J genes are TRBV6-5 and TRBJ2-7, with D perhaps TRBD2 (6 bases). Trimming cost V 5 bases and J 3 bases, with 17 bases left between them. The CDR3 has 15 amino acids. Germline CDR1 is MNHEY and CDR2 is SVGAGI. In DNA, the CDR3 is TGTGCCAGCAGTCCCCGGGGAGGATTAGGCTACGAGCAGTACTTC. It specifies CASSPRGGLGYEQYF.

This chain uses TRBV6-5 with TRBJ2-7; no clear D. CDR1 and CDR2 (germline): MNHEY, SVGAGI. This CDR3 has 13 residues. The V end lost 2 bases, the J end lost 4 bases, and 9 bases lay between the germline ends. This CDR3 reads CASSYRETYEQYF. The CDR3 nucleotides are TGTGCCAGCAGTTACCGCGAAACTTACGAGCAGTACTTC.